The T cell receptor (beta chain) under discussion was sequenced for a study of blood T cell repertoires in COVID-19. Study background: Samples representing acute and convalescent COVID-19 were sourced from the United States, Italy and Spain. The cDNA or gDNA used as material had been derived from T cells, B-cell-depleted T cells, or PBMCs.

After removal of 4 bases from V and 6 bases from J, the junction contained 3 bases not matched to a gene. In germline, CDR1 is MNHEY, CDR2 SVGAGI. The CDR3 has 15 residues. Under the authors' procedure: Estimated nucleated cell counts came from reference gene primer amplification. The table came from immunoSEQ multiplex PCR; TCRdb's copy has only in-frame clones and leaves some out. V and J calls and clone size are those listed in that table; D and trimming were worked out from the DNA. Here the sample spans over 250,000 clones, around 91% being singletons. The origin of this receptor is an older woman with acute or convalescent COVID-19. The V call is TRBV6-5, the J call TRBJ2-3; 14 bases agree with TRBD2. Source material: peripheral blood. The CDR3 spells CASSWTSGGRDTQYF. For the CDR3, the DNA is TGTGCCAGCAGTTGGACTAGCGGGGGGAGGGATACGCAGTATTTT.